Shown below are 11 T cell receptor beta chains from a single sample sequenced in a study of early T cells in non-severe SARS-CoV-2 infection. TCRdb reanalysed the 5' RACE reads using MiXCR and keeps one entry per CDR3 protein. The sample contains about 29,000 distinct CDR3 sequences, 4.4% of which appear only once. Input material: whole blood. The receptor source for this set is an adult who was a healthcare worker with PCR-confirmed SARS-CoV-2 infection or an uninfected control (not recorded which).

This clonotype showed up many times. The junction shows a germline mismatch at one end, possibly a read error. This rearrangement joins TRBV24-1 to TRBJ2-2, with no clear D. The V gene's germline CDR1 is KGHDR and CDR2 SFDVKD. The CDR3 length is 15 residues. DNA for the CDR3: TGTGCCACCAGCGATTTCAGGCTAAGTCCCGGGGAGCTGTTTTTT. It encodes CATSDFRLSPGELFF.

This clonotype was detected many times. The V gene is TRBV7-2, the J gene TRBJ2-3; 7 bases align to TRBD1. Unmatched junction bases numbered 6, after V lost 7 bases and J lost 2 bases. Germline-derived CDR1 and CDR2 are SGHTA and FQGNSA. The CDR3 is 14 amino acids. The CDR3 coding sequence is TGTGCCAGCACCCCGGGACAGTACACAGATACGCAGTATTTT. Protein product: CASTPGQYTDTQYF.

This clonotype was counted many times. V usage is TRBV10-3 and J usage is TRBJ2-1; the D is unclear. Trimming took 5 bases from V and 7 from J, leaving 15 bases between them. The CDR3 sequence is 14 residues long. CDR1 is ENHRY, CDR2 SYGVKD, per germline. The CDR3 DNA reads as TGTGCCATCAGTTCGAGCGAGGAAGGGAATGAGCAGTTCTTC. Amino acid sequence: CAISSSEEGNEQFF.

This clonotype was seen repeatedly, ten times or more. J is TRBJ2-7 and V is TRBV20-1, with TRBD2 matching 8 bases. Germline loops: CDR1 DFQATT, CDR2 SNEGSKA (reference sequence). This CDR3 has 15 residues. V shed 2 bases, J shed 7 bases, and the junction held 13 bases outside the gene matches. CDR3 DNA: TGCAGTGCTAGAACTGGCTCGGGAGGGCTTCGAGAGCAGTACTTC. Residues: CSARTGSGGLREQYF.

This clonotype has a count of ten or more. CDR3 in amino acids: CASSLSTRRNYNEQFF. The CDR3 DNA follows: TGTGCCAGCAGTTTATCGACACGTCGGAATTACAATGAGCAGTTCTTC. The gene calls are TRBV27 and TRBJ2-1, with D hard to call. The V and J ends lost 0 bases and 4 bases respectively, with 13 bases between them. Per the germline V gene, CDR1 is MNHEY and CDR2 is SMNVEV (reference sequence). CDR3 length: 16 residues.

This sequence joins TRBV28 and TRBJ2-6, with D perhaps given as TRBD1 or TRBD2 (6 bases each). The ends were cut back, 7 bases at V and 3 bases at J, with 16 bases in the middle. Germline assignment: CDR1 MDHEN and CDR2 SYDVKM. The CDR3 has 16 residues. DNA for the CDR3: TGTGCCAGCACCACCGGGGGCGCAGATGGGGCCAACGTCCTGACTTTC. Amino acids: CASTTGGADGANVLTF.

In its sample, this clonotype was seen many times. This chain connects TRBV7-3 to TRBJ2-1, with D unclear. The CDR3 totals 12 residues. V was cut by 5 bases and J by 9 bases, with 11 bases left in between. Germline CDR1 is SGHTA and CDR2 is FQGTGA. The chain's CDR3 is CASSNRAGEQFF. In DNA, the CDR3 is TGTGCCAGCAGCAACCGGGCCGGTGAGCAGTTCTTC. Full variable domain (missing parts from reference TRBV7-3 and TRBJ2-1): GAGVSQTPSNKVTEKGKYVELRCDPISGHTALYWYRQSLGQGPEFLIYFQGTGAADDSGLPNDRFFAVRPEGSVSTLKIQRTERGDSAVYLCASSNRAGEQFFGPGTRLTVL.

This clonotype is categorized as medium-sized. The chain employs TRBV7-2 and TRBJ2-6; TRBD1 is a possible D gene (5 bases). Germline-derived CDR1 and CDR2 are SGHTA and FQGNSA. The CDR3 is made up of 19 amino acids. The V end was cut by 4 bases, the J end by 0 bases, with 19 bases between. The CDR3 coding sequence is TGTGCCAGCAGCTCGCGATATGGACACAGAAGCTCTGGGGCCAACGTCCTGACTTTC. This gives the protein CASSSRYGHRSSGANVLTF.

This clonotype rates as medium-sized. V and J are TRBV7-2 and TRBJ2-7; D unresolved. The CDR3 is made up of 16 amino acids. Germline-derived CDR1 and CDR2 are SGHTA and FQGNSA. Trimming removed 0 bases at V and 0 bases at J, with 12 bases between. The CDR3 nucleotides read TGTGCCAGCAGCTTAGCGGTCTTCAAAAGCTCCTACGAGCAGTACTTC. Translating gives CASSLAVFKSSYEQYF.

This clonotype came up many times. The rearrangement links TRBV6-4 to TRBJ2-3; 13 nucleotides match TRBD2. CDR3 length: 16 amino acids. Germline assignment: CDR1 MRHNA and CDR2 SNTAGT. J was trimmed by 3 bases and V by 3 bases; bases with no gene match: 3. The CDR3 reads CASSETSGRVTDTQYF. The CDR3, as DNA: TGTGCCAGCAGTGAAACTAGCGGGAGGGTGACAGATACGCAGTATTTT.

This clonotype was observed many times. The chain carries TRBV10-3 and TRBJ1-4, with 10 bases aligning to TRBD1. After removal of 6 bases from V and 3 bases from J, the junction contained 1 base not matched to a gene. Per the germline V gene, CDR1 is ENHRY and CDR2 is SYGVKD. The CDR3 consists of 14 residues. CDR3 nucleotide sequence: TGTGCCATCAGAGGACAGGGGGCTAATGAAAAACTGTTTTTT. Its translation: CAIRGQGANEKLFF.